These 5 T cell receptor beta chains originate from one sample sequenced in a study of cytomegalovirus exposure and HLA in healthy donors. PCR used 60 Vbeta primers and 13 Jbeta primers. Produced via immunoSEQ multiplex PCR; TCRdb's table is partial and in-frame only. The sample holds 150,000 to 200,000 clones, 68% seen once. The sample taken for sequencing was PBMCs. These receptors were taken from a man between 45 and 60 years old in good health and CMV-seronegative.

The V call is TRBV6-5, the J call TRBJ2-1, with D possibly TRBD2 on 6 matching bases. This CDR3 contains 16 residues. The V and J ends lost 2 bases and 0 bases respectively, with 11 bases between them. Germline CDR1 reads MNHEY; CDR2 reads SVGAGI. The CDR3 sequence is CASSYTGLVSYNEQFF. The DNA for the CDR3 is TGTGCCAGCAGTTACACGGGACTTGTCTCCTACAATGAGCAGTTCTTC.

The chain combines TRBV11-2 with TRBJ2-3; D is ambiguous. The CDR3 covers 12 residues. Germline lookup yields CDR1 SGHAT and CDR2 FQNNGV. V was shortened by 0 bases and J by 6 bases, with 4 bases between the two germline ends. The CDR3 sequence: CASSLDEDTQYF. The CDR3 DNA reads as TGTGCCAGCAGCTTAGATGAGGATACGCAGTATTTT.

The V and J genes are TRBV18 and TRBJ1-1, with D possibly being TRBD1 (5 bases). CDR3 length equals 16 residues. The germline CDR1 and CDR2 sequences are KGHSH and LQKENI. Trimming took 3 bases from V and 3 from J, leaving 17 bases between them. CDR3 nucleotide sequence: TGTGCCAGCTCACCGGGGGGGTTTAGCGCGGACACTGAAGCTTTCTTT. Residues: CASSPGGFSADTEAFF.

The chain links TRBV10-2 to TRBJ1-6; no reliable D call. The V gene lost 8 bases and the J gene lost 0 bases, with 5 bases spanning the gap. From germline, CDR1 is WSHSY and CDR2 SAAADI. The CDR3 sequence is 13 residues long. CDR3 DNA sequence: TGCGCCAGCTTCAGCTCCTATAATTCACCCCTCCACTTT. Translated: CASFSSYNSPLHF.

Worth noting for this clone: The sample carries other DNA sequences with the same CDR3. The chain employs TRBV19 and TRBJ1-1; 10 nucleotides agree with TRBD1. V shed 6 bases, J shed 0 bases, and the junction held 4 bases outside the gene matches. CDR1 LNHDA and CDR2 SQIVND come from the germline V gene (reference sequence). There are 15 residues in the CDR3. This CDR3 reads CASSRQGAMNTEAFF. In DNA form, the CDR3 reads TGTGCCAGTAGCCGACAGGGGGCTATGAACACTGAAGCTTTCTTT.